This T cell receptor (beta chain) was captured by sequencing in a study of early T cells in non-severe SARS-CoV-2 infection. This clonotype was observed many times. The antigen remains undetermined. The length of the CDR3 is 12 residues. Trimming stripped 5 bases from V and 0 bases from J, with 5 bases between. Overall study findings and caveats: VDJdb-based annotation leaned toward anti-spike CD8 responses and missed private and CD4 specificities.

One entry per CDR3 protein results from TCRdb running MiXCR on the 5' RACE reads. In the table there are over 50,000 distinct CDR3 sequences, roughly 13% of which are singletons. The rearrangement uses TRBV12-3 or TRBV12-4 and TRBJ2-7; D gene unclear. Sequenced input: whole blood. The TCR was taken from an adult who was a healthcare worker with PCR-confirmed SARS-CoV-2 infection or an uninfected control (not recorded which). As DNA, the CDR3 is TGTGCCAGCAGTCCACCCTCCTACGAGCAGTACTTC. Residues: CASSPPSYEQYF.